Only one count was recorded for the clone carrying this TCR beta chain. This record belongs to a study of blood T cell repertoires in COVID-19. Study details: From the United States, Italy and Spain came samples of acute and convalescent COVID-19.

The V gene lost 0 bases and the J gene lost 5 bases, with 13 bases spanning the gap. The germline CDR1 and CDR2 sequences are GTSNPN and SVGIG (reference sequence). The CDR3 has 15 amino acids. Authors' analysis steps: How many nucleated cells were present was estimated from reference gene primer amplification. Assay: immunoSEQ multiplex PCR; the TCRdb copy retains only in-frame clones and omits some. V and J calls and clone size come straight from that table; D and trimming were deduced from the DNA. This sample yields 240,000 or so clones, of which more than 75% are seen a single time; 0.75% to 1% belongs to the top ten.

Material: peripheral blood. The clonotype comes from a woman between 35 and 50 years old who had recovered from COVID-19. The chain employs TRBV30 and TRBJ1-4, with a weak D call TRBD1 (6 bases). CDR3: CAWSVLTGRNEKLFF. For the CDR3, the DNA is TGTGCCTGGAGTGTACTGACAGGTAGAAATGAAAAACTGTTTTTT.